These T cell receptor beta chains were read from a single sample in a study of cytomegalovirus exposure and HLA in healthy donors. TCRdb's table, derived via immunoSEQ multiplex PCR, lists solely in-frame clones and lacks some. This table has 150,000 to 200,000 clones, 80% to 85% appearing once. Sequenced material: PBMCs. Every receptor here comes from a woman aged 25 to 39 in good health and CMV-seronegative. The CDR3 runs from the conserved cysteine through the conserved F or W. A D gene is named only where the DNA matches it firmly. Some rows have no size entry. The others give once, few or many, or a class for an expanded clone.

D,V,size,J,DNA,CDR3
NA,TRBV13,NA,TRBJ2-3,TGTGCCAGCAGCTTAGAAGTGTCGGCAGGGGAGGGAACAGATACGCAGTATTTT,CASSLEVSAGEGTDTQYF
TRBD1,TRBV5-4,NA,TRBJ2-7,TGTGCCACCCGACAGGGAAACTACGAGCAGTACTTC,CATRQGNYEQYF
NA,TRBV6-1,NA,TRBJ2-7,TGTGCCAGCAGCCTCGGCTACGAGCAGTACTTC,CASSLGYEQYF
NA,TRBV6-5,once,TRBJ1-1,TGTGCCAGCAGTTACCGGGGGGTAGCTTTCTTT,CASSYRGVAFF
TRBD1,TRBV29-1,NA,TRBJ1-4,TGCAGCGTTAGACAGGGGGCGGAAAAACTGTTTTTT,CSVRQGAEKLFF
TRBD1,TRBV6-5,NA,TRBJ1-5,TGTGCCAGCAGTTGGGACAGTTCAGGGGGCAATCAGCCCCAGCATTTT,CASSWDSSGGNQPQHF
TRBD1,TRBV6-1,NA,TRBJ1-6,TGTGCCAGCAGTGAACGGGACAGGGCGAGCTCCTATAATTCACCCCTCCACTTT,CASSERDRASSYNSPLHF
TRBD1,TRBV6-5,NA,TRBJ1-5,TGTGCCAGCAGGCGGGACAGGGATGGCAATCAGCCCCAGCATTTT,CASRRDRDGNQPQHF
TRBD2,TRBV14,NA,TRBJ2-5,TGTGCCAGCAGCCAAATGACTAGCGGGGTACAGACCCAGTACTTC,CASSQMTSGVQTQYF
TRBD1,TRBV30,NA,TRBJ1-2,TGTGCCTGGAGTGTACCAGGGGGGTCTAACTATGGCTACACCTTC,CAWSVPGGSNYGYTF
TRBD1,TRBV5-1,NA,TRBJ1-4,TGCGCCAGCGGTCCGGGACAGGGGGCCGGTAATGAAAAACTGTTTTTT,CASGPGQGAGNEKLFF
NA,TRBV30,many,TRBJ1-5,TGTGCCTGGAGTCGAGCGTCGGAGGGGCAGCCCCAGCATTTT,CAWSRASEGQPQHF
NA,TRBV19,NA,TRBJ1-5,TGTGCCAGTAAAGACCTCCGGGAAGGGAGCAATCAGCCCCAGCATTTT,CASKDLREGSNQPQHF
NA,TRBV11-2,NA,TRBJ1-2,TGTGCCAGCACCCTCGGGGGGAACTATGGCTACACCTTC,CASTLGGNYGYTF
TRBD1,TRBV6-1,NA,TRBJ1-1,TGTGCCAGCAGGGGACAGGGGGCAACTGAAGCTTTCTTT,CASRGQGATEAFF